This TCR beta chain is drawn from a study of blood T cell repertoires in COVID-19. At the level of the study: COVID-19 samples from acute and convalescent phases originated in the United States, Italy and Spain.

The ends were cut back, 3 bases at V and 6 bases at J, with 17 bases in the middle. This CDR3 is built from 15 residues. CDR1 is DFQATT, CDR2 SNEGSKA, per germline (reference sequence). Only in-frame clones appear in the TCRdb table, and some are missing; sequencing was by immunoSEQ multiplex PCR. There are 200,000 to 250,000 clones in the sample; 85% occur only once, and roughly 4.6% lies in the top ten. This clonotype originated in a man aged 50 to 60 with COVID-19, enrolled during active disease. Sequenced: peripheral blood. This chain links TRBV20-1 with TRBJ1-4; unclear D gene. This CDR3 is CSASRFERVDEKLFF. CDR3 coding DNA: TGCAGTGCTAGTCGTTTTGAGAGGGTTGATGAAAAACTGTTTTTT.